This T cell receptor (beta chain) was sequenced for a study of tumor-infiltrating lymphocytes in localized non-small cell lung cancer. Study background: Some samples were collected after neoadjuvant chemotherapy; smokers, never-smokers and several histologies were included.

General observations from the study: Recurrence-free survival showed no association with tumor T-cell fraction. Tumors had more T cell infiltration than uninvolved lung, per TCRbeta sequencing and CD3 counts. Only some patients had TCR sequencing, depending on available tissue.

V lost 4 bases to trimming and J lost 10 bases; unmatched junction nucleotides: 11. CDR1 and CDR2 from the germline V gene are MNHEY and SVGAGI. The CDR3 contains 15 residues. TCRdb's table, derived via immunoSEQ multiplex PCR, lists solely in-frame clones and lacks some. The table has about 13,000 clones, less than 85% seen once. On this clone itself: The target antigen is unknown.

The sequenced material came from lung tumor tissue. This sequence was found in a human donor with non-small cell lung cancer. The genes are TRBV6-5 and TRBJ2-1; the match to TRBD1 covers 9 bases. Here the CDR3 reads CASSSGGQGSGEQFF. As DNA, the CDR3 is TGTGCCAGCAGTTCAGGGGGACAGGGATCAGGGGAGCAGTTCTTC.